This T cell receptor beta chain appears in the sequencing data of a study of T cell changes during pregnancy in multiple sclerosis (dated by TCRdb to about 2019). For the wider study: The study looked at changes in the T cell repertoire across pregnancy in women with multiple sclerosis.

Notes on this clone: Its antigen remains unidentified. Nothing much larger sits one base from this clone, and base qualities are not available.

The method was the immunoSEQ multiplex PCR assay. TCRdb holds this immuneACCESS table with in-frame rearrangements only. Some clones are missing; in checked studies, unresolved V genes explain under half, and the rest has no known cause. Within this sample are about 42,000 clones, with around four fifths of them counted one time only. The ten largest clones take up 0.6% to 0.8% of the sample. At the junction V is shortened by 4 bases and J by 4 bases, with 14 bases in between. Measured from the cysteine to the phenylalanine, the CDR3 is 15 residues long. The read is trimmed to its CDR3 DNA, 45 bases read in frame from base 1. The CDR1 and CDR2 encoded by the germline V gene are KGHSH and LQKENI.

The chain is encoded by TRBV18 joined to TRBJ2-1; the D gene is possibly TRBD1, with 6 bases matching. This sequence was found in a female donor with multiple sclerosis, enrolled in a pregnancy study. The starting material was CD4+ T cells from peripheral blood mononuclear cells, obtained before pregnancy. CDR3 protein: CASSLQGPTYNEQFF. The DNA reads TGTGCCAGCTCACTGCAGGGGCCTACATACAATGAGCAGTTCTTC.